This is a list of T cell receptor beta chains from one sample in a study of chemoradiotherapy in HPV16-positive cancers. Libraries were prepared by immunoSEQ multiplex PCR; TCRdb keeps only in-frame clonotypes and omits some of them. This table holds around 17,000 clones, around three quarters found once. Sample: tumor tissue, taken from a patient who underwent chemoradiotherapy. These receptors all come from a human donor with HPV-associated anogenital cancer. Both conserved end residues are part of each CDR3. Each record gives: V gene, J gene, CDR3 protein.

>TRBV7-2|TRBJ2-7
CASSLEPYEQYF
>TRBV30|TRBJ1-5
CAWGWAADDQPQHF
>TRBV2|TRBJ1-5
CASSDRQLNQPQHF
>TRBV7-9|TRBJ2-3
CASSLEVGGITDTQYF
>TRBV2|TRBJ2-3
CASSEALDTDTQYF
>TRBV7-3|TRBJ2-5
CASSQSGSGGTQYF
>TRBV11-2|TRBJ1-4
CASSFLVGANEKLFF
>TRBV4-1|TRBJ1-4
CASSRGSNEKLFF
>TRBV6-5|TRBJ2-3
CASSIGSGTNTQYF
>TRBV20-1|TRBJ1-1
CSASGQKKAFF
>TRBV5-4|TRBJ2-7
CASSFRGEAYEQYF
>TRBV10-1|TRBJ2-2
CASRDGNTGELFF
>TRBV30|TRBJ1-5
CAWSPTHKTPQHF
>TRBV5-4|TRBJ2-1
CASSSGRAYNEQFF
>TRBV27|TRBJ1-1
CASSWDRGNTEAFF
>TRBV7-8|TRBJ2-1
CASSLVSFSGSYNEQFF
>TRBV2|TRBJ1-2
CASSEGPGRGYGYTF
>TRBV18|TRBJ2-1
CASSSTSGSINEQFF
>TRBV11-3|TRBJ1-2
CASSLEDRGYTF
>TRBV13|TRBJ2-7
CASSLGTGTYEQYF
>TRBV5-6|TRBJ2-1
CASSSDLAGGSYNEQFF
>TRBV10-2|TRBJ2-7
CASSGQGFSEQYF
>TRBV27|TRBJ1-6
CASSSGMSGTGYNSPLHF
>TRBV6-5|TRBJ2-7
CASSLGPTYEQYF
>TRBV19|TRBJ2-1
CASTGTSADSGDEQFF
>TRBV9|TRBJ2-3
CASSNKPTDTQYF
>TRBV7-3|TRBJ2-3
CASSLTSGLLTDTQYF
>TRBV11-2|TRBJ2-2
CASSLEIWGTGELFF
>TRBV10-3|TRBJ2-3
CATSLRGNTDTQYF
>TRBV28|TRBJ2-1
CASRSSGSRYNEQFF
>TRBV28|TRBJ2-1
CASSRGRTTRDEQFF
>TRBV30|TRBJ1-4
CAWSVEFGRLNEKLFF
>TRBV15|TRBJ2-4
CATSRDLGKNIQYF